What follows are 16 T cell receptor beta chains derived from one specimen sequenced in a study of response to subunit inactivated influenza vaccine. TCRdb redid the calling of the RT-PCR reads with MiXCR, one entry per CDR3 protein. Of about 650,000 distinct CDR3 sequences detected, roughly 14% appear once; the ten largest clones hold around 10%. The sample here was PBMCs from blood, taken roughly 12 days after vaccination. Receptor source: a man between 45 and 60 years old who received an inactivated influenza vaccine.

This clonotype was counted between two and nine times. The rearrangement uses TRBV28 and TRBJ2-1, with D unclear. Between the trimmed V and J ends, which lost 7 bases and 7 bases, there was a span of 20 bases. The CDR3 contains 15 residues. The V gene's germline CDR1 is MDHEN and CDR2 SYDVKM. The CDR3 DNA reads TGTGCCAGCAAAGCTGGTCAGCTCCGGCGGAATGAGCAGTTCTTC. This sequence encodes CASKAGQLRRNEQFF.

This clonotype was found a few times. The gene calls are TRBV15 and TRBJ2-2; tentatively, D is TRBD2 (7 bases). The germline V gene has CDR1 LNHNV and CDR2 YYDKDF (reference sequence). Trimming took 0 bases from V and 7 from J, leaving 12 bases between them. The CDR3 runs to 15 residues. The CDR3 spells CATSRDLGGVGELFF. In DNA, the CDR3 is TGTGCCACCAGCAGAGATTTAGGGGGGGTCGGGGAGCTGTTTTTT.

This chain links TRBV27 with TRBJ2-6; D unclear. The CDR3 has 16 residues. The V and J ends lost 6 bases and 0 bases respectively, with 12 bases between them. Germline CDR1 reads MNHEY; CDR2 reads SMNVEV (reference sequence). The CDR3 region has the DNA TGTGCCAGCAGCTTTTCTGGACCCTCTGGGGCCAACGTCCTGACTTTC. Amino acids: CASSFSGPSGANVLTF.

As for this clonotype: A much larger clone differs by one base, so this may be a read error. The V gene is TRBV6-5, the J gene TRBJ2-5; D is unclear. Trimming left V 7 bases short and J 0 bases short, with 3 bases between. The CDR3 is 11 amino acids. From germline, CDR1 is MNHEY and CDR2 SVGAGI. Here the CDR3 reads CASTYQETQYF. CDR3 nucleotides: TGTGCCAGCACCTACCAAGAGACCCAGTACTTC.

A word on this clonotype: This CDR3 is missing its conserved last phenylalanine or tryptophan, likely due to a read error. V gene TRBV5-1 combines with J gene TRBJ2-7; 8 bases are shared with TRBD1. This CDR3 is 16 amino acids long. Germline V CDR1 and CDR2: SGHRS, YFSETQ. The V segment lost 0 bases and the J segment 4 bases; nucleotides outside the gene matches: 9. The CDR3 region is CASSLVPGTGEYEQYI. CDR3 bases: TGCGCCAGCAGCTTGGTCCCCGGGACAGGTGAATACGAGCAGTACATC.

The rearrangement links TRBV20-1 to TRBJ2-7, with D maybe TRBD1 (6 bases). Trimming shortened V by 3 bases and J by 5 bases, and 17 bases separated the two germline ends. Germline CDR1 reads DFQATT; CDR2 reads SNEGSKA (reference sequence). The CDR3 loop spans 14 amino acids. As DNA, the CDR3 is TGCAGTGCTAGCCGAAGACAGGTTGTGGACGAGCAGTACTTC. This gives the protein CSASRRQVVDEQYF.

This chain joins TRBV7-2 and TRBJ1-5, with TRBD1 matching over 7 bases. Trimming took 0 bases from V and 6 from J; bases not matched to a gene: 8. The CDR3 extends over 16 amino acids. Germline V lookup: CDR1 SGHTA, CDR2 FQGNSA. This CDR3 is CASSLAGRGTGQPQHF. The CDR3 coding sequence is TGTGCCAGCAGCTTAGCGGGCAGGGGGACCGGTCAGCCCCAGCATTTT.

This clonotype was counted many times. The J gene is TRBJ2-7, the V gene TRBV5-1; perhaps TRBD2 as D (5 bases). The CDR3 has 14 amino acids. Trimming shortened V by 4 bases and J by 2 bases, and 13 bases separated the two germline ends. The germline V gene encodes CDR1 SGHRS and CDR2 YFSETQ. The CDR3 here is CASSRGRETYEQYF. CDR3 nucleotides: TGCGCCAGCAGCCGAGGACGGGAAACCTACGAGCAGTACTTC.

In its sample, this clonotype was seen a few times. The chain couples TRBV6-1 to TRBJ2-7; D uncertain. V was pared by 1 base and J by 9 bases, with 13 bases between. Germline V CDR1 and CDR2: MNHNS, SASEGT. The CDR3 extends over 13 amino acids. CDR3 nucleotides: TGTGCCAGCAGTGAAGACCTTACGACGCGGCAGTACTTC. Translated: CASSEDLTTRQYF.

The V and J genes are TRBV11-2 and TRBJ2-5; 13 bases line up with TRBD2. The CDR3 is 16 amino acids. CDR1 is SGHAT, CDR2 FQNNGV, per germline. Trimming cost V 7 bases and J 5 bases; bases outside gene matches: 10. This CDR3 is CASTTVTSGGEETQYF. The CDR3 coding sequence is TGTGCCAGCACCACCGTCACTAGCGGGGGGGAGGAGACCCAGTACTTC.

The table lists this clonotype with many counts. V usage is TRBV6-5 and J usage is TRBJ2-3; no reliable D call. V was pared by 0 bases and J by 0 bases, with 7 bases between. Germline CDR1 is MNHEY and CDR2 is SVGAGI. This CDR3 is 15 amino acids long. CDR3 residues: CASSYSGGSTDTQYF. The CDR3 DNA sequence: TGTGCCAGCAGTTACTCGGGCGGTAGCACAGATACGCAGTATTTT.

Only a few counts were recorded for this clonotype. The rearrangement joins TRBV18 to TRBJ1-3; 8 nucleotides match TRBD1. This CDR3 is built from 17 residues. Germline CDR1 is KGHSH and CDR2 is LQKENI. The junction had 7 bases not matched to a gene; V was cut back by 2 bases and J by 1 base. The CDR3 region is CASSPVSGTGSGNTIYF. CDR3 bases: TGTGCCAGCTCACCAGTCTCCGGGACAGGATCTGGAAACACCATATATTTT.

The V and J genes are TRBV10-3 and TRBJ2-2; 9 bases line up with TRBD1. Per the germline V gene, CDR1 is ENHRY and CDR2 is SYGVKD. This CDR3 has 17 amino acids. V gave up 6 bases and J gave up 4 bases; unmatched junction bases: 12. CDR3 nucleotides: TGTGCCATCAGGCCCGGGACAGGGAAGTCGGTCACCGGGGAGCTGTTTTTT. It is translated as CAIRPGTGKSVTGELFF.

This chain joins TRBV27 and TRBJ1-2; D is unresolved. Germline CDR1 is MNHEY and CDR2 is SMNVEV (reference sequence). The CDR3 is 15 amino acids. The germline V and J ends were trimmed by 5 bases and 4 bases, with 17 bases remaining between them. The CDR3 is CASSPLVGSPYGYTF. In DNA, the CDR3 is TGTGCCAGCAGTCCCTTGGTCGGCAGCCCCTATGGCTACACCTTC.

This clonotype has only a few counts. The CDR3 reads CSVEDQYGGQNYEQYF. The CDR3 DNA reads TGCAGCGTTGAAGATCAATATGGGGGACAGAACTACGAGCAGTACTTC. This chain links TRBV29-1 with TRBJ2-7, with 7 bases aligning to TRBD1. The CDR3 runs 16 residues. The germline V gene encodes CDR1 SQVTM and CDR2 ANQGSEA. V gave up 0 bases and J gave up 3 bases; unmatched junction bases: 11.

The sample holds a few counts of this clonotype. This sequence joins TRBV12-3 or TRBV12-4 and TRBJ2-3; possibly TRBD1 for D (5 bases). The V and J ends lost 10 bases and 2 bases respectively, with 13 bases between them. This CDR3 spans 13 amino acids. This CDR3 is CAIGQGNTDTQYF. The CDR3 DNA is TGTGCCATCGGTCAGGGAAACACAGATACGCAGTATTTT.